A single sample is the source of the 14 T cell receptor beta chains below, sequenced in a study of blood T cell repertoires in COVID-19. The repertoire was sequenced with immunoSEQ multiplex PCR; TCRdb's copy has only in-frame clones and lacks some. The sample contains 190,000 or so clones, about 81% of which appear only once. What was sequenced was peripheral blood. Receptor source: a woman at least 80 years old with COVID-19, enrolled during active disease.

The V gene is TRBV9, the J gene TRBJ2-2; D is perhaps TRBD1 (6 bases). The CDR3 has 18 amino acids. Germline loops: CDR1 SGDLS, CDR2 YYNGEE. V lost 3 bases to trimming and J lost 3 bases, with 21 bases between them. DNA of the CDR3: TGTGCCAGCAGCGCCGTTACGTTCACTGCAGGGGACACCGGGGAGCTGTTTTTT. As protein: CASSAVTFTAGDTGELFF. Supplemented by reference TRBV9 and TRBJ2-2, the full variable domain reads DSGVTQTPKHLITATGQRVTLRCSPRSGDLSVYWYQQSLDQGLQFLIQYYNGEERAKGNILERFSAQQFPDLHSELNLSSLELGDSALYFCASSAVTFTAGDTGELFFGEGSRLTVL.

The rearrangement uses TRBV19 and TRBJ1-3; D remains ambiguous. The germline V gene encodes CDR1 LNHDA and CDR2 SQIVND (reference sequence). The V gene lost 0 bases and the J gene lost 0 bases, with 12 bases spanning the gap. This CDR3 is 17 amino acids long. Written as DNA, the CDR3 is TGTGCCAGTAGTATAGAATGGCGGGCCTTCTCTGGAAACACCATATATTTT. This codes for CASSIEWRAFSGNTIYF.

The V and J genes are TRBV7-9 and TRBJ2-3, with D hard to call. CDR1 and CDR2 (germline): SEHNR, FQNEAQ (reference sequence). The CDR3 has 19 residues. The V and J ends lost 0 bases and 2 bases respectively, with 21 bases between them. DNA of the CDR3: TGTGCCAGCAGCTTAGCAGCTAGTTCAAATTTTCATTTCACAGATACGCAGTATTTT. This gives the protein CASSLAASSNFHFTDTQYF.

The chain recombines TRBV19 with TRBJ1-1; 9 bases are a match to TRBD1. Germline values: CDR1 LNHDA, CDR2 SQIVND (reference sequence). This CDR3 is built from 14 residues. V shed 6 bases and J 8 bases; nucleotides not matched to a gene: 10. The CDR3 sequence: CASRSTKDRGEAFF. The CDR3 bases are TGTGCCAGTAGATCAACCAAGGACAGGGGCGAAGCTTTCTTT.

CDR3 nucleotides: TGCGCCAGCAGCTCCTACCGGGACACTTTCTACGAGCAGTACTTC. Residues: CASSSYRDTFYEQYF. The rearrangement links TRBV5-1 to TRBJ2-7, with D perhaps TRBD1 (6 bases). The CDR3 sequence is 15 residues long. The germline CDR1 and CDR2 sequences are SGHRS and YFSETQ. Trimming shortened V by 3 bases and J by 3 bases, and 16 bases separated the two germline ends. The full variable domain, with the rest looked up from reference TRBV5-1 and TRBJ2-7, is KAGVTQTPRYLIKTRGQQVTLSCSPISGHRSVSWYQQTPGQGLQFLFEYFSETQRNKGNFPGRFSGRQFSNSRSEMNVSTLELGDSALYLCASSSYRDTFYEQYFGPGTRLTVT.

In this sample, this clone turned up a few times. The genes are TRBV19 and TRBJ2-7, with 7 bases matching TRBD1. Germline V lookup: CDR1 LNHDA, CDR2 SQIVND (reference sequence). The CDR3 extends over 13 amino acids. V lost 5 bases to trimming and J lost 2 bases; unmatched junction nucleotides: 3. CDR3 bases: TGTGCCAGTAGTGCTACAGGGGCCTACGAGCAGTACTTC. Encoded protein: CASSATGAYEQYF.

The chain recombines TRBV25-1 with TRBJ1-6; the D is unclear. CDR3 size: 16 residues. Trimming took 1 base from V and 5 from J, leaving 12 bases between them. Germline CDR1 and CDR2: MGHDK and SYGVNS. This chain's CDR3 is CASSEFAGGDNSPLHF. The CDR3 bases are TGTGCCAGCAGTGAATTCGCTGGCGGAGATAATTCACCCCTCCACTTT.

The chain combines TRBV7-6 with TRBJ2-1; TRBD2 matches 14 bases. CDR1 and CDR2 (germline): SGHVS, FNYEAQ. The CDR3 sequence is 17 residues long. Trimming removed 4 bases from V and 8 bases from J; junction bases left unmatched: 10. DNA for the CDR3: TGTGCCAGCAGCTCGATCCAAGGACTAGCGGGGGGCCATGAGCAGTTCTTC. Its translation is CASSSIQGLAGGHEQFF.

The chain links TRBV7-9 to TRBJ2-7, with a weak D call TRBD2 (5 bases). Trimming removed 3 bases from V and 0 bases from J, with 9 bases in between. Germline assignment: CDR1 SEHNR and CDR2 FQNEAQ (reference sequence). The CDR3 totals 14 residues. The CDR3 DNA is TGTGCCAGCAGCTTTTCGGGGATCTCCTACGAGCAGTACTTC. It translates to CASSFSGISYEQYF. Supplemented by reference TRBV7-9 and TRBJ2-7, the full variable domain reads DTGVSQNPRHKITKRGQNVTFRCDPISEHNRLYWYRQTLGQGPEFLTYFQNEAQLEKSRLLSDRFSAERPKGSFSTLEIQRTEQGDSAMYLCASSFSGISYEQYFGPGTRLTVT.

This clone has only a few counts. The chain recombines TRBV7-6 with TRBJ2-2; possibly TRBD2 for D (5 bases). CDR1 SGHVS and CDR2 FNYEAQ come from the germline V gene. This CDR3 has 15 residues. V was cut by 0 bases and J by 7 bases, with 12 bases left in between. In DNA, the CDR3 is TGTGCCAGCAGCTTAGCCTACGGGGATGGCGGGGAGCTGTTTTTT. It encodes CASSLAYGDGGELFF.

The V call is TRBV25-1, the J call TRBJ2-7; possibly TRBD2 for D (7 bases). Germline lookup yields CDR1 MGHDK and CDR2 SYGVNS. The ends were cut back, 7 bases at V and 4 bases at J, with 14 bases in the middle. This CDR3 region has 13 residues. In DNA, the CDR3 is TGTGCCAGCATGGGGGGGGGCCTATACGAGCAGTACTTC. Translated: CASMGGGLYEQYF.

The rearrangement joins TRBV29-1 to TRBJ2-7; possible D gene TRBD1, 6 bases. Germline V lookup: CDR1 SQVTM, CDR2 ANQGSEA. V was shortened by 4 bases and J by 0 bases, with 13 bases between the two germline ends. The CDR3 is 14 amino acids. The CDR3 bases are TGCAGCGTTGTCTTAGTGACAGGCTCCTACGAGCAGTACTTC. This codes for CSVVLVTGSYEQYF.

The chain couples TRBV18 to TRBJ2-1; the D gene is possibly TRBD1 (5 bases). Trimming shortened V by 3 bases and J by 2 bases, and 20 bases separated the two germline ends. Germline-derived CDR1 and CDR2 are KGHSH and LQKENI. CDR3 size: 18 residues. The CDR3 reads CASSPTSTVNPPYNEQFF. Here the CDR3 DNA reads TGTGCCAGCTCACCGACTTCGACAGTAAACCCCCCCTACAATGAGCAGTTCTTC. Complete variable domain (other parts from reference TRBV18 and TRBJ2-1): NAGVMQNPRHLVRRRGQEARLRCSPMKGHSHVYWYRQLPEEGLKFMVYLQKENIIDESGMPKERFSAEFPKEGPSILRIQQVVRGDSAAYFCASSPTSTVNPPYNEQFFGPGTRLTVL.

The V and J genes are TRBV15 and TRBJ2-7, with 10 bases lining up with TRBD1. Germline V lookup: CDR1 LNHNV, CDR2 YYDKDF (reference sequence). Trimming took 4 bases from V and 5 from J; bases not matched to a gene: 14. The CDR3 is 17 residues long. CDR3 sequence: CATSTIEGDRGWHEQYF. The CDR3, as DNA: TGTGCCACCAGCACCATAGAGGGGGACAGGGGATGGCACGAGCAGTACTTC. Filled out from reference TRBV15 and TRBJ2-7, the complete variable domain reads DAMVIQNPRYQVTQFGKPVTLSCSQTLNHNVMYWYQQKSSQAPKLLFHYYDKDFNNEADTPDNFQSRRPNTSFCFLDIRSPGLGDTAMYLCATSTIEGDRGWHEQYFGPGTRLTVT.